This T cell receptor (beta chain) was sequenced in a study of cytomegalovirus exposure and HLA in healthy donors. Study results and caveats: Presence/absence analyses took donor sequencing depth as roughly uniform.

Germline lookup yields CDR1 MNHEY and CDR2 SMNVEV (reference sequence). V was pared by 6 bases and J by 4 bases, with 15 bases of the junction left unmatched. This CDR3 region has 16 residues. With 60 Vbeta and 13 Jbeta primers, the PCR was carried out. Study processing details: Later analysis identified tens of millions of unique TCR beta chains, roughly 11 million shared. Profiled with immunoSEQ multiplex PCR; TCRdb holds only in-frame clones, not every one. From that table come the V and J calls and clone size; the DNA was used to work out D and trimming. This table has about 200,000 clones, approximately 85% appearing once. A remark on this clone: The antigen is undetermined.

The receptor comes from a woman aged 45-65 years in good health and CMV-seronegative. The chain links TRBV27 to TRBJ2-7; 7 nucleotides agree with TRBD1. Sequencing was carried out using PBMCs. CDR3 loop: CASSTPIQQGRYEQYF. CDR3 sequence (DNA): TGTGCCAGCAGCACGCCGATCCAACAGGGGAGATACGAGCAGTACTTC.